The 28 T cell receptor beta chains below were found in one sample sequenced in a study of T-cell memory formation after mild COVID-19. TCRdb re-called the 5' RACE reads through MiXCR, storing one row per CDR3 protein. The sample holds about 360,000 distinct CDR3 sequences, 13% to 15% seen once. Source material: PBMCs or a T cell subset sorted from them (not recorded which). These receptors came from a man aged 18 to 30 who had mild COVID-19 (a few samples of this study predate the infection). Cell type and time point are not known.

The CDR3 here is CSASTGAVTEAFF. DNA of the CDR3: TGCAGTGCTAGTACTGGTGCTGTGACTGAAGCTTTCTTT. The V gene is TRBV20-1, the J gene TRBJ1-1; D uncertain. From germline, CDR1 is DFQATT and CDR2 SNEGSKA (reference sequence). Trimming removed 3 bases from V and 5 bases from J, with 13 bases in between. This CDR3 has 13 amino acids.

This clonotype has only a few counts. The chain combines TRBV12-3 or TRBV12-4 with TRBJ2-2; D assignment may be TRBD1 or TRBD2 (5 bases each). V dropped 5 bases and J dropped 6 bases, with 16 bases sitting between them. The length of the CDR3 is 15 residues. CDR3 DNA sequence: TGTGCCAGCAGTACCGGGACGTTCGGCCCCGGGGAGCTGTTTTTT. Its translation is CASSTGTFGPGELFF.

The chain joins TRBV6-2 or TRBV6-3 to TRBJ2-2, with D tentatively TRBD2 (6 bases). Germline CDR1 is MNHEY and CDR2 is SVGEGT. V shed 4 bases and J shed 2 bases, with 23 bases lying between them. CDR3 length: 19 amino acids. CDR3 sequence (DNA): TGTGCCAGCAGTTCAACACTTTATGAAAGCGGGCTCAACACCGGGGAGCTGTTTTTT. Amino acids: CASSSTLYESGLNTGELFF.

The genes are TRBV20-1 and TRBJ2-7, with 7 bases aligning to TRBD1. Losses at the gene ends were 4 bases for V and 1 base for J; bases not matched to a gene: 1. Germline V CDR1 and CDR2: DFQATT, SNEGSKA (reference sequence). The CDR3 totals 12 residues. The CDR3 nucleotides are TGCAGTGCTATGGGACAGTCCTACGAGCAGTACTTC. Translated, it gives CSAMGQSYEQYF.

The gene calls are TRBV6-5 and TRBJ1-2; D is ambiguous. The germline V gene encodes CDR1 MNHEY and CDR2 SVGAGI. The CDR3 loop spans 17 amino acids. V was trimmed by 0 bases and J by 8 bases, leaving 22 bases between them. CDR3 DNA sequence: TGTGCCAGCAGTTACTCGAAATTCGCGGTGGGGATGGGGGGCTACACCTTC. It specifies CASSYSKFAVGMGGYTF.

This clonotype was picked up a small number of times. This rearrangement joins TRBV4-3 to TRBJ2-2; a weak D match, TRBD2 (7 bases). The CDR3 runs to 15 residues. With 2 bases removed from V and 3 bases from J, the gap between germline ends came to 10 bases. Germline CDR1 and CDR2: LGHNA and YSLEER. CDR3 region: CASSQTGGYTGELFF. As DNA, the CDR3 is TGCGCCAGCAGCCAAACGGGGGGCTACACCGGGGAGCTGTTTTTT.

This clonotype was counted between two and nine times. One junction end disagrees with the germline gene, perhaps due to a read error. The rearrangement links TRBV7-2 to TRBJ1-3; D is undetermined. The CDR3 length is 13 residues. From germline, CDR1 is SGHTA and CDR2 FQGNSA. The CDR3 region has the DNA TGTGACAGCAGCTTAGCCGGGAGAAACACCATATATTTT. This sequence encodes CDSSLAGRNTIYF.

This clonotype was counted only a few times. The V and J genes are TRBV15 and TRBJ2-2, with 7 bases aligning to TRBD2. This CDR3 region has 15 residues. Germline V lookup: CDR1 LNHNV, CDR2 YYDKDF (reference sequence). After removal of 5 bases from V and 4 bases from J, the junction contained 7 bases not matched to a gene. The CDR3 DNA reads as TGTGCCACCAGCGCGGCGGGGGTTGGCACCGGGGAGCTGTTTTTT. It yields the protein CATSAAGVGTGELFF.

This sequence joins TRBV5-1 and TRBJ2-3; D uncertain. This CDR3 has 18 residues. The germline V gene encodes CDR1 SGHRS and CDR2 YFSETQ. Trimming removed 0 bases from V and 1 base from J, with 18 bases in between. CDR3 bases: TGCGCCAGCAGCTTGGACCCCGTGGGCCTAAAGGGCACAGATACGCAGTATTTT. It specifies CASSLDPVGLKGTDTQYF.

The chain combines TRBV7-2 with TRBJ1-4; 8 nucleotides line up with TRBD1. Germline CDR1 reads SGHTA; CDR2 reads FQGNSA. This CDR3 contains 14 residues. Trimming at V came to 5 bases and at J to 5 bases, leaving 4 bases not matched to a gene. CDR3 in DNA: TGTGCCAGCAGCCCAAGGACAGGGAATGAAAAACTGTTTTTT. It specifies CASSPRTGNEKLFF. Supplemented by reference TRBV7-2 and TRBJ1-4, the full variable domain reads GAGVSQSPSNKVTEKGKDVELRCDPISGHTALYWYRQSLGQGLEFLIYFQGNSAPDKSGLPSDRFSAERTGGSVSTLTIQRTQQEDSAVYLCASSPRTGNEKLFFGSGTQLSVL.

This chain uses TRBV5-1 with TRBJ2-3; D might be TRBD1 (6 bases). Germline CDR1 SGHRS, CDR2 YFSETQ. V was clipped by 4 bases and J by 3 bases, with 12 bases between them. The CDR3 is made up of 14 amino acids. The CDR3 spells CASSLRQETDTQYF. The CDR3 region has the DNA TGCGCCAGCAGCCTGCGACAGGAGACAGATACGCAGTATTTT.

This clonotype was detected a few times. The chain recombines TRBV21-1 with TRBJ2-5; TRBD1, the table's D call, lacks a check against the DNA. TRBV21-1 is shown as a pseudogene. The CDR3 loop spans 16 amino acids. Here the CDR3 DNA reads TGTGCCAGCAGCATGGGGACAGGGACCTACCAAGAGACCCAGTACTTC. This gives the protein CASSMGTGTYQETQYF.

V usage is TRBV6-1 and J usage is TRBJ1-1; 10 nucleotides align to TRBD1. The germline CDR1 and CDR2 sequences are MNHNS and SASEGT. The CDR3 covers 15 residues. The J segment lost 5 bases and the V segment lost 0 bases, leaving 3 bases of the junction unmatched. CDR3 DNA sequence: TGTGCCAGCAGTGAAGCTGACAGGGGGCAGACTGAAGCTTTCTTT. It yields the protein CASSEADRGQTEAFF.

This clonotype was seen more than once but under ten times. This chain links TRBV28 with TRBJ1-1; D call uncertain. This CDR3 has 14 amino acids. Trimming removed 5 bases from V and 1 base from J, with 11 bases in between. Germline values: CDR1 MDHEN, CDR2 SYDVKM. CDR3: CASSGWAWNTEAFF. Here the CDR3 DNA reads TGTGCCAGCAGTGGGTGGGCATGGAACACTGAAGCTTTCTTT.

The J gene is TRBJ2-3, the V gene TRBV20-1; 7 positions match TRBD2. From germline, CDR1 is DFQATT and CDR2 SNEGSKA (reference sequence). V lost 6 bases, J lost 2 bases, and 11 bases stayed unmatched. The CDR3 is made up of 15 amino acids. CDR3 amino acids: CSAQRASGHTDTQYF. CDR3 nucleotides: TGCAGTGCCCAAAGGGCTAGCGGACACACAGATACGCAGTATTTT.

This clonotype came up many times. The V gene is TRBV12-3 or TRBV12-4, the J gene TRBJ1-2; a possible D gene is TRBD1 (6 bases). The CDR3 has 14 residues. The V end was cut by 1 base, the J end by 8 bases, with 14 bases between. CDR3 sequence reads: CASSLGLQGHGYTF. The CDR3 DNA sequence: TGTGCCAGCAGTTTAGGGTTACAGGGTCACGGCTACACCTTC.

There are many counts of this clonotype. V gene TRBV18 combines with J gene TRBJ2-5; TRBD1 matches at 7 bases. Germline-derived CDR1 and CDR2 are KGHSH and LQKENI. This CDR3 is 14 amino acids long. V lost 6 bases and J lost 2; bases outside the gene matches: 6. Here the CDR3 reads CASSPGTEQETQYF. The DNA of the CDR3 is TGTGCCAGCTCCCCCGGGACAGAACAAGAGACCCAGTACTTC.

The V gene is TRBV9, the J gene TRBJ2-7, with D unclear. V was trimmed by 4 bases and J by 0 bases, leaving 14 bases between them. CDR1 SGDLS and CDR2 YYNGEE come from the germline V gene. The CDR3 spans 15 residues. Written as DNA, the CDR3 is TGTGCCAGCAGCCCAAGTGCCAGGAGCTCCTACGAGCAGTACTTC. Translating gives CASSPSARSSYEQYF. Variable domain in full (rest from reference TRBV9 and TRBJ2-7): DSGVTQTPKHLITATGQRVTLRCSPRSGDLSVYWYQQSLDQGLQFLIQYYNGEERAKGNILERFSAQQFPDLHSELNLSSLELGDSALYFCASSPSARSSYEQYFGPGTRLTVT.

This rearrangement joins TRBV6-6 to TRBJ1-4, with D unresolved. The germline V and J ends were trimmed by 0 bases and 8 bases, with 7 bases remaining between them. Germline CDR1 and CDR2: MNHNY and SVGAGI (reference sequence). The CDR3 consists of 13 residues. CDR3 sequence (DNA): TGTGCCAGCAGTTACTCGTTACGGGAAAAACTGTTTTTT. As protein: CASSYSLREKLFF.

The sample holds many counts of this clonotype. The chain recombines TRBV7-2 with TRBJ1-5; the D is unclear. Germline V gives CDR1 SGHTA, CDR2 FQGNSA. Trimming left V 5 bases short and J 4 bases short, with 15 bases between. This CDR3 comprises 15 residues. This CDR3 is CASSPPPASNQPQHF. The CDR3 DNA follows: TGTGCCAGCAGCCCCCCCCCCGCCTCAAATCAGCCCCAGCATTTT.

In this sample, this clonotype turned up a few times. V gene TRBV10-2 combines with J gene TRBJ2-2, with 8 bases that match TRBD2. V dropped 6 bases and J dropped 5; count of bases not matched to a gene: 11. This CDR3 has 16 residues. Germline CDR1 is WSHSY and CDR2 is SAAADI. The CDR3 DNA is TGCGCCAGCAGAATGCGGGGGGCCGAGAGGACCGGGGAGCTGTTTTTT. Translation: CASRMRGAERTGELFF.

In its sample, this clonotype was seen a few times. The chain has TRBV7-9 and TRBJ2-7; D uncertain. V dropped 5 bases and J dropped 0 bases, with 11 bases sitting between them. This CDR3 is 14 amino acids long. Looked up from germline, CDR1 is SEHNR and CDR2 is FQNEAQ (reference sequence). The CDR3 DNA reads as TGTGCCAGCAGCCCCGTCACCACCTCCTACGAGCAGTACTTC. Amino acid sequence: CASSPVTTSYEQYF.

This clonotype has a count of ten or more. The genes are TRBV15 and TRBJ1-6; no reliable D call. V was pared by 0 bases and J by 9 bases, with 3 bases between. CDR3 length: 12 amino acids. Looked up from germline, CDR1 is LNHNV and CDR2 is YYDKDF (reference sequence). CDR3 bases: TGTGCCACCAGCAGAGATCTTTCACCCCTCCACTTT. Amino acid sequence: CATSRDLSPLHF.

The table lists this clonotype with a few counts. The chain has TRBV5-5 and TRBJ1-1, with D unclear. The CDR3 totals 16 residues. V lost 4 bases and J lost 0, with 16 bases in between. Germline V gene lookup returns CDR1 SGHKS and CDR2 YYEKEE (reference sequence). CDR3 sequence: CASSPQPLGLNTEAFF. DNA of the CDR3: TGTGCCAGCAGCCCACAACCCCTCGGCCTGAACACTGAAGCTTTCTTT.

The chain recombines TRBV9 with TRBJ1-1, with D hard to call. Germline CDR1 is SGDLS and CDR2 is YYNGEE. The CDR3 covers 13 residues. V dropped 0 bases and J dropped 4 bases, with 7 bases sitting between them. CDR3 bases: TGTGCCAGCAGCGTAGAACCAGGCACTGAAGCTTTCTTT. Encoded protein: CASSVEPGTEAFF. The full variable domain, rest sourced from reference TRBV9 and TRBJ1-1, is DSGVTQTPKHLITATGQRVTLRCSPRSGDLSVYWYQQSLDQGLQFLIQYYNGEERAKGNILERFSAQQFPDLHSELNLSSLELGDSALYFCASSVEPGTEAFFGQGTRLTVV.

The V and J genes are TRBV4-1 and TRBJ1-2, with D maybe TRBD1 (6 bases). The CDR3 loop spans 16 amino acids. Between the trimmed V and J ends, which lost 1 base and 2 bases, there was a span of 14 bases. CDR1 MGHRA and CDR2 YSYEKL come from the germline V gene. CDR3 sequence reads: CASSQAPRGGNYGYTF. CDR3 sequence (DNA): TGCGCCAGCAGCCAAGCCCCGAGAGGGGGGAACTATGGCTACACCTTC.

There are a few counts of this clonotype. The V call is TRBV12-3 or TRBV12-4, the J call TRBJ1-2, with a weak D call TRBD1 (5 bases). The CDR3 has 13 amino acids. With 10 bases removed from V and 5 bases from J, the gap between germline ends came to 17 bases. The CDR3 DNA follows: TGTGCCACCAACCCGGGGGTAGGGTATGGCTACACCTTC. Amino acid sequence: CATNPGVGYGYTF.

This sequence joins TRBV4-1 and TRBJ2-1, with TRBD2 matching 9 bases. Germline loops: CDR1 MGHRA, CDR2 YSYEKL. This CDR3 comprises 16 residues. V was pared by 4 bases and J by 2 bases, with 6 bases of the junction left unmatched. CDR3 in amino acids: CASSPWSGGTYNEQFF. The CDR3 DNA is TGCGCCAGCAGCCCGTGGAGCGGGGGGACCTACAATGAGCAGTTCTTC.